Below, 14 T cell receptor beta chains from the same sample are listed, as sequenced in a study of cytomegalovirus exposure and HLA in healthy donors. Primers included in the PCR were 60 Vbeta and 13 Jbeta primers. TCRdb keeps only in-frame clones here, not all; method: immunoSEQ multiplex PCR. The record lists some 110,000 clones, of which the ten most abundant hold around 2.7%. Sequencing was done on a sample of PBMCs. These receptors all come from a man aged 25-45 years in good health and CMV-seronegative.

The chain links TRBV29-1 to TRBJ1-1, with D uncertain. There are 14 residues in the CDR3. V lost 0 bases and J lost 1, with 9 bases in between. From germline, CDR1 is SQVTM and CDR2 ANQGSEA. The CDR3: CSVEDLRENTEAFF. The CDR3, as DNA: TGCAGCGTTGAAGACTTGCGGGAGAACACTGAAGCTTTCTTT.

The CDR3 DNA reads as TGTGCCGCTCGACTAGCGGGAGGTCACAATGAGCAGTTCTTC. Translation: CAARLAGGHNEQFF. V usage is TRBV30 and J usage is TRBJ2-1; 13 bases line up with TRBD2. Looked up from germline, CDR1 is GTSNPN and CDR2 is SVGIG (reference sequence). Losses at the gene ends were 8 bases for V and 5 bases for J; bases not matched to a gene: 6. CDR3 length equals 14 residues.

The CDR3 DNA reads as TGTGCCAGCAGGGAGGAACTGGTCTATGGCTACACCTTC. Translation: CASREELVYGYTF. The V and J genes are TRBV7-9 and TRBJ1-2, with D unresolved. Germline-derived CDR1 and CDR2 are SEHNR and FQNEAQ (reference sequence). Trimming left V 6 bases short and J 4 bases short, with 12 bases between. The CDR3 is 13 residues long.

The CDR3 sequence is CASSPGTDNTEAFF. The CDR3 DNA follows: TGTGCCAGCTCACCCGGGACAGATAACACTGAAGCTTTCTTT. The V and J genes are TRBV18 and TRBJ1-1; 7 bases fit TRBD1. The CDR3 has 14 amino acids. Germline values: CDR1 KGHSH, CDR2 LQKENI. J lost 2 bases, V lost 3 bases, and 3 bases had no gene match.

V and J are TRBV2 and TRBJ2-5; 7 nucleotides match TRBD1. This CDR3 has 14 residues. CDR1 SNHLY and CDR2 FYNNEI come from the germline V gene. The ends lost 8 bases at V and 5 bases at J; junction bases unmatched: 11. The CDR3 coding sequence is TGTGCCAGCCGGTGGGTGCAGGGGGTGGAGACCCAGTACTTC. Translation: CASRWVQGVETQYF.

The genes are TRBV27 and TRBJ2-1; 9 positions agree with TRBD1. This CDR3 comprises 16 residues. Germline lookup yields CDR1 MNHEY and CDR2 SMNVEV (reference sequence). V trimming: 4 bases; J trimming: 2 bases; junction bases outside the gene matches: 6. CDR3 nucleotides: TGTGCCAGCAGTTCAACAGGGGGCCTAACCTACAATGAGCAGTTCTTC. This translates into CASSSTGGLTYNEQFF.

The genes are TRBV4-2 and TRBJ2-1; D remains ambiguous. Germline-derived CDR1 and CDR2 are LGHNA and YNFKEQ. The CDR3 is 12 residues long. V lost 4 bases and J lost 6, with 7 bases in between. The CDR3, as DNA: TGTGCCAGCAGCCCCAACAGCAATGAGCAGTTCTTC. The encoded protein is CASSPNSNEQFF.

The rearrangement joins TRBV4-1 to TRBJ2-1, with 9 bases lining up with TRBD2. This CDR3 spans 16 amino acids. Germline lookup yields CDR1 MGHRA and CDR2 YSYEKL. The trim removed 3 bases at V and 6 bases at J, leaving 9 bases unmatched. CDR3 residues: CASSHLWREGRNEQFF. CDR3 in DNA: TGCGCCAGCAGCCACCTCTGGCGGGAGGGCCGCAATGAGCAGTTCTTC.

The chain carries TRBV28 and TRBJ1-6, with D perhaps matching TRBD1 (5 bases). The CDR3 sequence is 14 residues long. Trimming took 6 bases from V and 5 from J, leaving 11 bases between them. CDR1 MDHEN and CDR2 SYDVKM come from the germline V gene. CDR3: CASSPPGDNSPLHF. In DNA, the CDR3 is TGTGCCAGCAGCCCCCCGGGGGATAATTCACCCCTCCACTTT.

The chain recombines TRBV19 with TRBJ2-6; a weak D match, TRBD1 (5 bases). V was clipped by 5 bases and J by 1 base, with 12 bases between them. Germline CDR1 and CDR2: LNHDA and SQIVND (reference sequence). This CDR3 is 16 amino acids long. The CDR3 DNA sequence: TGTGCCAGTAGTTCGTACAGGAGATCTGGGGCCAACGTCCTGACTTTC. This gives the protein CASSSYRRSGANVLTF. The entire variable domain, with the rest obtained from reference TRBV19 and TRBJ2-6, is as follows: DGGITQSPKYLFRKEGQNVTLSCEQNLNHDAMYWYRQDPGQGLRLIYYSQIVNDFQKGDIAEGYSVSREKKESFPLTVTSAQKNPTAFYLCASSSYRRSGANVLTFGAGSRLTVL.

The chain recombines TRBV19 with TRBJ2-7; 10 nucleotides agree with TRBD2. Germline CDR1 and CDR2: LNHDA and SQIVND (reference sequence). This CDR3 has 15 residues. The junction had 9 bases not matched to a gene; V was cut back by 8 bases and J by 2 bases. The CDR3 bases are TGTGCCAGTGCTCGGGGACTAGCGCGTCCCTACGAGCAGTACTTC. Translating it yields CASARGLARPYEQYF.

The rearrangement uses TRBV6-1 and TRBJ1-5, with 8 nucleotides matching TRBD1. This CDR3 is built from 13 residues. In germline, CDR1 is MNHNS, CDR2 SASEGT. V dropped 6 bases and J dropped 6; count of bases not matched to a gene: 4. DNA of the CDR3: TGTGCCAGCAGCCTCGACAGGGGTCAGCCCCAGCATTTT. Amino acids: CASSLDRGQPQHF.

The V and J genes are TRBV13 and TRBJ2-1; 8 bases align to TRBD2. The V gene end was trimmed by 5 bases and the J gene end by 7 bases; junction bases not matched to a gene: 13. Germline V gene data show CDR1 as PRHDT and CDR2 as FYEKMQ (reference sequence). The CDR3 is 16 amino acids. CDR3 DNA sequence: TGTGCCAGCAGCGGAGGTGAGACTAGCGAGTCTAATGAGCAGTTCTTC. The encoded protein is CASSGGETSESNEQFF.

The chain couples TRBV2 to TRBJ1-4; a weak D match, TRBD1 (6 bases). Trimming removed 6 bases from V and 3 bases from J, with 14 bases in between. Germline CDR1 and CDR2: SNHLY and FYNNEI. This CDR3 spans 15 amino acids. This CDR3 reads CASSLQGQANEKLFF. DNA of the CDR3: TGTGCCAGCAGCCTACAGGGTCAAGCTAATGAAAAACTGTTTTTT.